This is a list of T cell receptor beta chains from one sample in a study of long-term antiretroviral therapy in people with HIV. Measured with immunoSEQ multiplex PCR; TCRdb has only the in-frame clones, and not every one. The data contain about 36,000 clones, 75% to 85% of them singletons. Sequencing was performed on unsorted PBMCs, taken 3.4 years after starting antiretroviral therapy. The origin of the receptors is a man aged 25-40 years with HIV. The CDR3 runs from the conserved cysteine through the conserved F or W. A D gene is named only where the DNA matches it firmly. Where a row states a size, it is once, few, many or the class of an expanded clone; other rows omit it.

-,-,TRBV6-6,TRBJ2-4,CASRNTPLVIQYF,TGTGCCAGCAGGAACACCCCCTTGGTCATTCAGTACTTC
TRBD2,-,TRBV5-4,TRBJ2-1,CALAGGPTYSYNEQFF,TGTGCCTTAGCGGGAGGTCCCACATACTCCTACAATGAGCAGTTCTTC
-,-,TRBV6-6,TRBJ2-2,CASSYSGGGGPGELFF,TGTGCCAGCAGTTACTCCGGGGGAGGAGGGCCCGGGGAGCTGTTTTTT
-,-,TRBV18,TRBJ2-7,CASSPGGTPYEQYF,TGTGCCAGCTCCCCGGGTGGCACCCCCTACGAGCAGTACTTC
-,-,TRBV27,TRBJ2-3,CASSLTSLSTDTQYF,TGTGCCAGCAGCTTAACTAGTCTTAGCACAGATACGCAGTATTTT
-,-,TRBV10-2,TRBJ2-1,CASTQGGDEQFF,TGCGCCAGCACTCAGGGGGGGGATGAGCAGTTCTTC
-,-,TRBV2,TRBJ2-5,CASSGGVSETQYF,TGTGCCAGCAGTGGAGGGGTCTCAGAGACCCAGTACTTC
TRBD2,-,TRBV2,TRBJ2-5,CASKSGSGRGETQYF,TGTGCCAGCAAGTCGGGTAGCGGGAGGGGGGAGACCCAGTACTTC
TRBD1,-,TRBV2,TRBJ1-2,CASKEQGGYTF,TGTGCCAGCAAGGAACAGGGGGGCTACACCTTC
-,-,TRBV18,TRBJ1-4,CASSPGEKLFF,TGTGCCAGCTCACCAGGAGAAAAACTGTTTTTT
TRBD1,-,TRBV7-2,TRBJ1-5,CASSLVGTGGNQPQHF,TGTGCCAGCAGCTTAGTTGGCACAGGGGGCAATCAGCCCCAGCATTTT
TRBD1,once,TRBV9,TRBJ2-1,CASSESGTVYNEQFF,TGTGCCAGCAGCGAGTCCGGGACAGTATACAATGAGCAGTTCTTC
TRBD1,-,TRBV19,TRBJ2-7,CASSPGTGNYEQYF,TGTGCCAGTAGTCCCGGGACAGGGAACTACGAGCAGTACTTC
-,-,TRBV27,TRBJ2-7,CASSLSWQGEQYF,TGTGCCAGCAGTTTATCGTGGCAGGGCGAGCAGTACTTC
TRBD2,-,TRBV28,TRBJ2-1,CASSYGLAREQFF,TGTGCCAGCAGCTACGGACTAGCAAGGGAACAGTTCTTC
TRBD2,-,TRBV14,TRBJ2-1,CASSQDTAGRSPYNEQFF,TGTGCCAGCAGCCAAGATACAGCGGGGCGATCCCCGTACAATGAGCAGTTCTTC
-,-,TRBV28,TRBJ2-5,CASRDSQETQYF,TGTGCCAGCAGGGACAGCCAAGAGACCCAGTACTTC
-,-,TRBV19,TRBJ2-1,CASSPTSGPYNEQFF,TGTGCCAGTAGCCCTACGAGCGGGCCCTACAATGAGCAGTTCTTC
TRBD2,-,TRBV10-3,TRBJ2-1,CAIKGLAGDEQFF,TGTGCCATCAAAGGACTAGCGGGAGATGAGCAGTTCTTC
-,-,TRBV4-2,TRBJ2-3,CASSQDRLVADTDTQYF,TGTGCCAGCAGCCAAGATCGGTTGGTAGCGGACACAGATACGCAGTATTTT
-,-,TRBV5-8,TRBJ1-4,CASSLGPPGEKLFF,TGTGCCAGCAGCTTGGGACCTCCCGGTGAAAAACTGTTTTTT
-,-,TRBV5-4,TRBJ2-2,CASSIGGMGLSKTGELFF,TGTGCCAGCAGCATAGGGGGGATGGGGCTCTCTAAAACCGGGGAGCTGTTTTTT
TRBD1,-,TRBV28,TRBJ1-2,CASSFGTEGVYGYTF,TGTGCCAGCAGTTTTGGGACAGAAGGGGTCTATGGCTACACCTTC
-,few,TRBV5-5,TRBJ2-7,CASSSRFYEQYF,TGTGCCAGCAGTTCGAGGTTCTACGAGCAGTACTTC
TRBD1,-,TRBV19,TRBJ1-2,CASSIRGRRGYTF,TGTGCCAGTAGTATCAGGGGGCGCAGGGGCTACACCTTC
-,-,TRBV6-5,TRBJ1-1,CASSYSTVSEAFF,TGTGCCAGCAGTTACTCGACAGTATCCGAAGCTTTCTTT
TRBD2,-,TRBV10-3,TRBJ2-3,CAMTSGSTDTQYF,TGTGCCATGACTAGCGGGAGTACAGATACGCAGTATTTT
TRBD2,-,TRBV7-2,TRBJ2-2,CASTLLAGGPQAGELFF,TGTGCCAGCACCCTACTAGCGGGAGGGCCTCAAGCCGGGGAGCTGTTTTTT
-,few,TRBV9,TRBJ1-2,CASSSNPGGLLVYGYTF,TGTGCCAGCAGCTCAAACCCTGGGGGCCTGCTTGTCTATGGCTACACCTTC
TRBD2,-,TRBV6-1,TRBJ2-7,CASRLSGGPYEQYF,TGTGCCAGCAGATTAAGCGGGGGGCCCTACGAGCAGTACTTC
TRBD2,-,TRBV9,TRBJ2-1,CASSSGTSGINEQFF,TGTGCCAGCAGCTCCGGGACTAGCGGAATTAATGAGCAGTTCTTC
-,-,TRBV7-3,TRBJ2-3,CASSLGPSGLSTDTQYF,TGTGCCAGCAGCTTAGGCCCCAGCGGGCTTAGCACAGATACGCAGTATTTT
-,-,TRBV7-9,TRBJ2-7,CASTGTTWYEQYF,TGTGCCAGCACCGGGACAACCTGGTACGAGCAGTACTTC
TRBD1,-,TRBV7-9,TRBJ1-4,CASSLEQGATNEKLFF,TGTGCCAGCAGCTTAGAACAGGGGGCCACTAATGAAAAACTGTTTTTT
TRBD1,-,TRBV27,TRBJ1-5,CASSLSPTGEYQPQHF,TGTGCCAGCAGTTTATCGCCCACAGGGGAATATCAGCCCCAGCATTTT
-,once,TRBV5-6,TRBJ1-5,CASSLGQGFQPQHF,TGTGCCAGCAGCTTGGGGCAGGGTTTTCAGCCCCAGCATTTT
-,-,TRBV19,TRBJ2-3,CASSQREVTDTQYF,TGTGCCAGTAGTCAGAGGGAGGTCACAGATACGCAGTATTTT
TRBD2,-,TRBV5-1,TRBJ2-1,CASSRETSGANNEQFF,TGCGCCAGCAGCCGAGAAACTAGCGGAGCCAACAATGAGCAGTTCTTC
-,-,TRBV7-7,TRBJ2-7,CASSLAVGSYEQYF,TGTGCTAGCAGCTTAGCGGTTGGGTCGTACGAGCAGTACTTC
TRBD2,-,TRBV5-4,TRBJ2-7,CASSLSGSRYEQYF,TGTGCCAGCAGCTTGAGCGGGAGTAGGTACGAGCAGTACTTC
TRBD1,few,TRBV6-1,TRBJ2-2,CASSRTGKNTGELFF,TGTGCCAGCAGCAGGACAGGGAAGAACACCGGGGAGCTGTTTTTT
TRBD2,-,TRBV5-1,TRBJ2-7,CASSPPGLAESYEQYF,TGCGCCAGCAGCCCACCGGGACTAGCGGAGTCCTACGAGCAGTACTTC
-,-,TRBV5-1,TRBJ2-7,CASSLADSSYEQYF,TGCGCCAGCAGCTTGGCGGATAGCTCCTACGAGCAGTACTTC
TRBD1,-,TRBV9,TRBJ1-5,CASSKGQGDQPQHF,TGTGCCAGCAGCAAGGGACAGGGTGATCAGCCCCAGCATTTT
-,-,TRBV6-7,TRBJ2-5,CAPRGNSGWETQYF,TGTGCCCCCCGGGGGAATTCCGGCTGGGAGACCCAGTACTTC
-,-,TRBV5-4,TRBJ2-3,CASTDFTDTQYF,TGTGCCAGCACGGACTTCACAGATACGCAGTATTTT
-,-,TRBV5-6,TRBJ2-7,CASSLGDTLYEQYF,TGTGCCAGCAGCCTCGGGGACACCCTTTACGAGCAGTACTTC
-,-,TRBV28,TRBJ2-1,CASPPGLRPVGEQFF,TGTGCCAGCCCCCCGGGCCTGCGTCCTGTGGGTGAGCAGTTCTTC
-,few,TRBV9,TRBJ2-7,CASSANAGTDEQYF,TGTGCCAGCAGCGCCAACGCGGGGACCGACGAGCAGTACTTC
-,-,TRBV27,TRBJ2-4,CASSFIGRAKNIQYF,TGTGCCAGCAGTTTTATTGGGCGAGCCAAAAACATTCAGTACTTC
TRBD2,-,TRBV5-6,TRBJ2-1,CASSLMGLALYNEQFF,TGTGCCAGCAGCTTGATGGGACTAGCGCTATACAATGAGCAGTTCTTC
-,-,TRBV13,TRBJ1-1,CASSPLAGNTEAFF,TGTGCCAGCAGCCCCCTCGCAGGGAACACTGAAGCTTTCTTT